The T cell receptor (beta chain) described here comes from a study of cytomegalovirus exposure and HLA in healthy donors. Study-wide results and caveats: Donors belonging to an Asian-associated ancestry cluster reportedly showed fewer N-insertions in productive TCRs than the approximately 670-donor mean, according to what a later analysis found. Association with HLA alleles at 0.05 false discovery rate was found for approximately 18,000 TCR beta sequences in a later analysis. Previously analyzed data showed that most TCR beta V segments were productive at a frequency of about 90% or about 30%.

Vbeta (60) and Jbeta (13) primers were used in the PCR. This table comes from immunoSEQ multiplex PCR, and its TCRdb copy is limited to in-frame clones, with some not included. Of 95,000 to 150,000 clones listed, around 80% are singletons. Per germline, CDR1 SEHNR and CDR2 FQNEAQ (reference sequence). The length of the CDR3 is 18 residues. V was pared by 5 bases and J by 1 base, with 13 bases of the junction left unmatched. To note about this clone: Its specificity is unknown.

Source material: PBMCs. V and J are TRBV7-9 and TRBJ2-3, with 9 nucleotides matching TRBD1. The receptor's source is a man aged 30 to 39 in good health and CMV-seronegative. CDR3 in amino acids: CASSDTGTGTGGTDTQYF. The CDR3, as DNA: TGTGCCAGCAGCGATACAGGGACAGGGACGGGTGGCACAGATACGCAGTATTTT.